This entry is about one T cell receptor (beta chain). The antigen is not known. This record belongs to a study of PD-1 blockade in classical Hodgkin lymphoma. The protocol was immunoSEQ multiplex PCR, while the TCRdb copy is restricted to in-frame clones and leaves out a portion. The sample carries fewer than 20,000 clones, 75% to 95% recorded once. Study observations and caveats: The study reported lower baseline TCR diversity in newly diagnosed patients than in healthy donors. No one has yet defined what causes the repertoire differences, which may be disease activity or prior therapy.

Germline V gene sequence: CDR1 ENHRY, CDR2 SYGVKD. The CDR3 sequence is 13 residues long. V was clipped by 0 bases and J by 2 bases, with 2 bases between them. Stated time point: newly diagnosed, previously untreated cHL patient sample. PBMCs from untreated, newly diagnosed classical Hodgkin lymphoma were comparison samples. The sequence was collected from a human donor with classical Hodgkin lymphoma. The chain links TRBV10-3 to TRBJ1-5; D gene ambiguous. The sequenced sample consisted of peripheral blood mononuclear cells (PBMCs). CDR3 in amino acids: CAISESGNQPQHF. As DNA, the CDR3 is TGTGCCATCAGTGAGTCGGGCAATCAGCCCCAGCATTTT.